Included here is one TCR beta chain sequence, with context. V was pared by 0 bases and J by 3 bases, with 21 bases between. Germline V lookup: CDR1 LGHNA, CDR2 YNFKEQ. The CDR3 totals 18 residues. PCR primers comprised 60 Vbeta and 13 Jbeta primers. Only in-frame clones appear in the TCRdb table, and some are missing; sequencing was by immunoSEQ multiplex PCR. Seen here are some 200,000 clones, more than 75% observed once, and the top ten hold roughly 0.73%. These data originate in a study of cytomegalovirus exposure and HLA in healthy donors. The rearrangement links TRBV4-2 to TRBJ2-7, with a possible D match to TRBD1 (5 bases). The clonotype comes from a young woman in good health and CMV-seronegative. The sequencing sample was made of PBMCs. The CDR3 protein is CASSQDSIQPPTGYEQYF. The CDR3 DNA reads TGTGCCAGCAGCCAAGATAGTATACAACCGCCAACAGGCTACGAGCAGTACTTC.